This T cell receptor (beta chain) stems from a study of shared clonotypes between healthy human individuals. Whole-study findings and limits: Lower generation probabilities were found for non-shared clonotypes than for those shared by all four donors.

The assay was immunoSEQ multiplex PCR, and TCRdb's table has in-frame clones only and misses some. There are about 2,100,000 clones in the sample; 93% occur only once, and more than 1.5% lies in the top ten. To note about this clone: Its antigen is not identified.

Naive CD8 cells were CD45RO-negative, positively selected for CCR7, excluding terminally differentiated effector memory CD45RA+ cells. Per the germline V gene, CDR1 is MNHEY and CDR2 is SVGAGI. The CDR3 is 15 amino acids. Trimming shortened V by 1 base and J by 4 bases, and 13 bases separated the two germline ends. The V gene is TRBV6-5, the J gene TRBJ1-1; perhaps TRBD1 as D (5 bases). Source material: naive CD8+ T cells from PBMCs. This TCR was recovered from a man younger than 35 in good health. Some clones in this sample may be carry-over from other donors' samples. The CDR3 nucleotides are TGTGCCAGCAGTTACTACCCCCGGGGCATCACTGAAGCTTTCTTT. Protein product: CASSYYPRGITEAFF.